The 13 T cell receptor beta chains in this list originate from one sample, sequenced in a study of tumor-infiltrating lymphocytes in primary liver carcinoma. It was unsorted whole blood that yielded blood RNA, and germline DNA was also extracted. The researchers produced TCR beta cDNA from 400 to 650 ng total RNA with a constant-region primer. Construction of TCR beta libraries relied on three successive nested multiplex PCR rounds employing slightly modified ARM-PCR. Rounds one and two of PCR, each of 9 to 11 cycles, were primed with TRBV1-TRBV30 forward primers and a C-beta reverse primer. MiXCR was run by TCRdb on the multiplex PCR reads, yielding one entry per CDR3 protein. Among 330,000 or so distinct CDR3 sequences listed, around three fifths were seen once. The sequencing input was peripheral blood. These receptors came from a middle-aged man with primary liver carcinoma and hepatitis B virus infection.

In the case of this clonotype: A much larger clone differs by one base, so this may be a read error. The chain uses TRBV6-2 or TRBV6-3 and TRBJ2-7; D is unclear. Trimming cost V 4 bases and J 0 bases, with 13 bases left between them. CDR1 and CDR2 from the germline V gene are MNHEY and SVGEGT. The CDR3 length is 15 residues. In nucleotides, the CDR3 is TGTGCCAGCAGTTCTGTGTACATCCTCTCCTACGAGCAGTACTTC. Translation: CASSSVYILSYEQYF.

To note about this clonotype: One end of the junction does not line up with germline, which may come from a read error. The rearrangement links TRBV11-1 to TRBJ1-2; no firm D call. Per the germline V gene, CDR1 is SGHAT and CDR2 is FQDESV (reference sequence). The CDR3 sequence is 13 residues long. DNA of the CDR3: TGTGTCAGCAGCTCCCCGGGGTGGAATGACTACACCTTC. This encodes CVSSSPGWNDYTF.

Concerning this clonotype itself: A much larger clone differs by one base, so this may be a read error. The V and J genes are TRBV6-6 and TRBJ2-1; D tentatively reads TRBD1 or TRBD2 (5 bases each). Germline-derived CDR1 and CDR2 are MNHNY and SVGAGI (reference sequence). V dropped 2 bases and J dropped 5 bases, with 16 bases sitting between them. The CDR3 is 16 residues long. The CDR3 sequence: CASSYLARELNNEQFF. The CDR3, as DNA: TGTGCCAGCAGTTACCTTGCCAGGGAGCTCAACAATGAGCAGTTCTTC.

The V gene is TRBV11-2, the J gene TRBJ2-3; TRBD2 aligns across 8 bases. Germline-derived CDR1 and CDR2 are SGHAT and FQNNGV. This CDR3 spans 15 amino acids. V lost 7 bases to trimming and J lost 11 bases; unmatched junction nucleotides: 17. CDR3 amino acids: CASIPLAVGYHEQYF. The CDR3 DNA follows: TGTGCCAGCATCCCACTAGCGGTAGGTTACCATGAGCAGTATTTT. The full variable domain, in which reference TRBV11-2 and TRBJ2-3 provide the parts outside the CDR3, is EAGVAQSPRYKIIEKRQSVAFWCNPISGHATLYWYQQILGQGPKLLIQFQNNGVVDDSQLPKDRFSAERLKGVDSTLKIQPAKLEDSAVYLCASIPLAVGYHEQYFGPGTRLTVL.

About this clonotype: An end of the junction differs from the germline gene, which may be a read error. This rearrangement joins TRBV11-1 to TRBJ2-5; possibly TRBD2 for D (5 bases). This CDR3 region has 14 residues. The germline CDR1 and CDR2 sequences are SGHAT and FQDESV (reference sequence). DNA for the CDR3: TGTGTCAGCAGCTTGTTAGTACGGGGAGAGACCCAGTACTTC. It translates to CVSSLLVRGETQYF.

Concerning this clonotype: A much larger clone differs by one base, so this may be a read error. This chain connects TRBV6-6 to TRBJ1-2; D unresolved. The CDR3 has 11 residues. Germline assignment: CDR1 MNHNY and CDR2 SVGAGI (reference sequence). For the CDR3, the DNA is TGTGCCAGCACGGGGAACTGTGGCTACACCTTC. Translated, it gives CASTGNCGYTF.

V and J are TRBV24-1 and TRBJ2-2; no reliable D call. Trimming stripped 2 bases from V and 3 bases from J, with 12 bases between. The CDR3 covers 16 residues. Germline V gives CDR1 KGHDR, CDR2 SFDVKD. The CDR3 DNA sequence: TGTGCCACCAGTGATTCTCAGGTGTGGGACACCGGGGAGCTGTTTTTT. Its protein product is CATSDSQVWDTGELFF.

With respect to this clonotype: This clone may be a read error of a much larger clone one base away. The CDR3 end shows no conserved phenylalanine or tryptophan, and so a read error is likely. The chain links TRBV10-2 to TRBJ2-1; D uncertain. Germline CDR1 reads WSHSY; CDR2 reads SAAADI. V lost 8 bases, J lost 10 bases, and 12 bases lay in between. The CDR3 consists of 11 residues. The CDR3 loop reads CASSPNQEQFL. DNA of the CDR3: TGCGCCAGCTCTCCAAACCAGGAGCAGTTCCTC.

Worth noting for this clonotype: A read error may explain this, as a much larger clone is one base away. The genes are TRBV6-6 and TRBJ2-3, with 9 bases aligning to TRBD2. Germline V lookup: CDR1 MNHNY, CDR2 SVGAGI (reference sequence). V lost 0 bases, J lost 6 bases, and 10 bases stayed unmatched. The CDR3 covers 17 residues. CDR3 nucleotides: TGTGCCAGCAGTTACTCAACAACTTGCGGGAGGGCTGATACGCAGTATTTT. Translation gives CASSYSTTCGRADTQYF.

This clonotype has just one count. This chain links TRBV4-2 with TRBJ2-7; D may be TRBD1 (6 bases). In germline, CDR1 is LGHNA, CDR2 YNFKEQ. The CDR3 extends over 16 amino acids. The CDR3: CGSSQEARNRVSEQYF. CDR3 coding DNA: TGTGGTAGCAGCCAAGAGGCGCGGAACAGGGTCTCCGAGCAGTACTTC.

On this clonotype itself: The conserved final phenylalanine or tryptophan is absent from the CDR3, which likely points to a read error. J is TRBJ1-5 and V is TRBV4-1, with no clear D. Trimming left V 3 bases short and J 2 bases short, with 14 bases between. The CDR3 extends over 16 amino acids. Germline assignment: CDR1 MGHRA and CDR2 YSYEKL. The CDR3 reads CASSQTRTGGNQPQHL. CDR3 DNA: TGCGCCAGCAGCCAGACGCGGACCGGGGGCAATCAGCCCCAGCATCTT.

The table lists this clonotype with many counts. The rearrangement links TRBV29-1 to TRBJ1-1; maybe TRBD1 (5 bases). Germline V CDR1 and CDR2: SQVTM, ANQGSEA. This CDR3 is built from 12 residues. V was cut by 6 bases and J by 4 bases, with 12 bases left in between. The chain's CDR3 is CSVSRQTTEAFF. Here the CDR3 DNA reads TGCAGCGTCTCCAGACAGACCACTGAAGCTTTCTTT.

A remark on this clonotype: At one end the junction does not follow the germline gene, possibly because of a read error. The chain employs TRBV11-3 and TRBJ2-3, with D unresolved. Germline V lookup: CDR1 SGHNT, CDR2 YENEEA. The CDR3 totals 16 residues. The DNA for the CDR3 is TGTGCCAGCACCTTAGATTCGAATAGGGAAACAGATACGCAGTATTTT. Amino acids: CASTLDSNRETDTQYF.